This T cell receptor beta chain comes out of a study of post-analysis software for immune sequencing data (dated by TCRdb to between 2015 and 2017). Some background on the complete study: Recorded disease courses included relapsing-remitting, secondary progressive and progressive-relapsing multiple sclerosis, with some patients lacking subtype annotation. Patient repertoires were compared against around 10 previously published healthy control repertoires from donors aged roughly 6 to 27 years. A subset of samples was prepared in parallel using single-end sample barcoding, then pooled and co-amplified after Illumina adapter ligation. Points the paper makes about the study in general: Direct clustering with F measure showed strong co-clustering of samples prepared in the same batch, prompting a batch-effect correction. The multiple sclerosis patient group was slightly younger than the control group. Compared with controls, multiple sclerosis patients had significantly lower normalized Chao1 diversity, a finding suggesting substantial peripheral T-cell clonal expansion. A handful of TRBV segments, including TRBV5-6, TRBV5-1 and TRBV20-1, were significantly more frequent in patients than controls.

V and J are trimmed by 0 bases and 4 bases, and the gene matches miss 7 bases of the junction. The CDR3 goes from the cysteine to the phenylalanine over 16 residues. The kept DNA is CDR3 alone, 48 bases in frame from the first base. From the germline V gene (reference sequence), CDR1 is MNHNY and CDR2 is SVGAGI. This clonotype was counted only a few times. Its recognized antigen is unknown. Base qualities are not recorded, but no much larger clone differs from it by a single base. The library was generated by PCR. TCRdb records Illumina HiSeq 2500 as the sequencer. To reduce PCR and sequencing biases, unique molecular identifiers were incorporated into the TCR beta cDNA libraries. Every 1 to 10 million input T cells yielded approximately 500,000 cDNA molecules, meaning each molecule approximated one T cell. The patient libraries were prepared and sequenced using the same protocol as the earlier healthy control dataset. Samples belonging to the same batch were prepared together, multiplexed and sequenced on a shared HiSeq lane. The original pipeline was this. Raw barcoded reads were processed with MIGEC, and single-read molecular identifier groups were discarded before consensus assembly and CDR3 extraction. Clonotype tables were post-analysed with VDJtools, normalizing diversity by down-sampling all datasets to the smallest sample size. To correct batch-related cross-sample contamination, repertoire overlap clustering matched CDR3 amino acid sequences but not nucleotide sequences. The public reads were quality trimmed at Q25 with fastp and then assembled into clones with MiXCR by TCRdb, keeping productive beta chains. Entries that share a CDR3 protein sequence are merged under the most common genes and DNA. V and J calls and clone size were set by TCRdb, not the authors. In all, the sample holds under 200,000 distinct CDR3 sequences, and approximately 35% of those were seen once. Approximately 30% of the sample is taken by the ten largest.

The time point label for this specimen denotes: second blood draw from one MS patient after hematopoietic stem cell transplantation. To demonstrate the VDJtools post-analysis software, the study profiled TCR beta repertoires from the peripheral blood of about 13 young patients with multiple sclerosis. The patients with multiple sclerosis were children and adolescents between 6 and 15 years of age. The chain joins TRBV6-6 to TRBJ1-1; TRBD1 fits 8 bases in the junction. The receptor's source is a girl between 10 and 17 years old with multiple sclerosis. Donor details come from another sample of the same person, matched by shared clones. Sequencing used blood, obtained after autologous hematopoietic stem cell transplantation. The sequenced DNA is TGTGCCAGCAGTTACTCGATGCTTACAGGGGGCACTGAAGCTTTCTTT. This is translated as CASSYSMLTGGTEAFF.